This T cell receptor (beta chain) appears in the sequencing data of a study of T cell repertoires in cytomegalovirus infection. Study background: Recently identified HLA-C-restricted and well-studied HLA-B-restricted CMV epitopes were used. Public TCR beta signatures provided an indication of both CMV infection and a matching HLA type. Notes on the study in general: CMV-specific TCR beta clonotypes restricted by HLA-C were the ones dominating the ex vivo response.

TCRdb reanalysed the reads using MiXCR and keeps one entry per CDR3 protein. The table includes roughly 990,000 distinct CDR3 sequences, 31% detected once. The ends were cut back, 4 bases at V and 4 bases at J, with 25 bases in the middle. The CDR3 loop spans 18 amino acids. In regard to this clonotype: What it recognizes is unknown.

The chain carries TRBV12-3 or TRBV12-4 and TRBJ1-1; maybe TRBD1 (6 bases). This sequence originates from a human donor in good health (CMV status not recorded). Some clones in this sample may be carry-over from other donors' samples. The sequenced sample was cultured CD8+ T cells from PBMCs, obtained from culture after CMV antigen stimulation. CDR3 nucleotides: TGTGCCAGCAGTTGGGGGGTTGAGACAGGAGGGGTGGGCACTGAAGCTTTCTTT. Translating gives CASSWGVETGGVGTEAFF.